In its sample, the clone carrying this TCR beta chain was seen a few times. Its specificity is unknown. The data were taken from a study of T cell responses to AZD1222 COVID-19 vaccine. Using immunoSEQ multiplex PCR, the repertoire was profiled, and TCRdb retains in-frame clones only, with some absent. The sample holds some 120,000 clones, 80% to 90% seen once. The trim removed 5 bases at V and 0 bases at J, leaving 1 base unmatched. Germline-derived CDR1 and CDR2 are LNHDA and SQIVND (reference sequence). The CDR3 has 13 residues. Study findings and constraints: Donors skewed white British and female; clonal diversity was possibly underestimated.

This clonotype was obtained from an adult in good health. The material sequenced was peripheral blood, taken on day 0 of MenACWY control vaccination. The genes are TRBV19 and TRBJ2-7, with TRBD1 identical over 7 bases. CDR3 amino acids: CASSSGGSYEQYF. The CDR3 region has the DNA TGTGCCAGTAGTTCAGGGGGCTCCTACGAGCAGTACTTC.